This T cell receptor beta chain was identified during a study of blood T cell repertoires in COVID-19. Study-wide context: T cells, B-cell-depleted T cells, or PBMCs provided the cDNA or gDNA that served as material.

CDR1 LGHNA and CDR2 YNFKEQ come from the germline V gene. The CDR3 sequence is 17 residues long. V gave up 0 bases and J gave up 0 bases, with 15 bases separating them. This clone has just one count. As processed by the authors: Amplified reference gene primers provided the basis for estimating nucleated cell counts. The protocol was immunoSEQ multiplex PCR, while the TCRdb copy is restricted to in-frame clones and leaves out a portion. V, J and clone size derive from that table, while D and trimming were established from the DNA sequence. The repertoire holds 270,000 or so clones, 89% seen once, with 0.85% to 0.95% in the top ten.

The source of this sequence is a woman aged 40 to 50 who had recovered from COVID-19. The specimen was peripheral blood. The chain couples TRBV4-2 to TRBJ2-7; TRBD2 might be the D (7 bases). The chain's CDR3 is CASSQDWREGGSYEQYF. CDR3 coding DNA: TGTGCCAGCAGCCAAGATTGGAGGGAGGGGGGCTCCTACGAGCAGTACTTC.